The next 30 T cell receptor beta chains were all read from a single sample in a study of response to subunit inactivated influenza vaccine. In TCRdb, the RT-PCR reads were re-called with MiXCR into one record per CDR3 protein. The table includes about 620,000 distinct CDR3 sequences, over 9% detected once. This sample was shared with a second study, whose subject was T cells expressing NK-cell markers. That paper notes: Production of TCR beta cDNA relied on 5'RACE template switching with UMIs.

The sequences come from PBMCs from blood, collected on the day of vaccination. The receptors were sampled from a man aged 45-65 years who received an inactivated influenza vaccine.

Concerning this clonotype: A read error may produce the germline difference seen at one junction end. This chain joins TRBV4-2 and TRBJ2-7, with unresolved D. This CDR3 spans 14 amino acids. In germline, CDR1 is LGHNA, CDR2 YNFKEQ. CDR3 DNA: TGTGCCAGGAGCCAAGATAACAGTTTATACGAGCAGTACTTC. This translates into CARSQDNSLYEQYF.

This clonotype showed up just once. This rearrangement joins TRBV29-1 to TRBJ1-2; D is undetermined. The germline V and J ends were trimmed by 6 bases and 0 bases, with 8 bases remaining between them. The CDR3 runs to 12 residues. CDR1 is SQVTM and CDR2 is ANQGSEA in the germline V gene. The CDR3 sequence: CSVGESNYGYTF. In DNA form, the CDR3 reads TGCAGCGTCGGAGAGTCTAACTATGGCTACACCTTC. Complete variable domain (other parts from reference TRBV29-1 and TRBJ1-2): SAVISQKPSRDICQRGTSLTIQCQVDSQVTMMFWYRQQPGQSLTLIATANQGSEATYESGFVIDKFPISRPNLTFSTLTVSNMSPEDSSIYLCSVGESNYGYTFGSGTRLTVV.

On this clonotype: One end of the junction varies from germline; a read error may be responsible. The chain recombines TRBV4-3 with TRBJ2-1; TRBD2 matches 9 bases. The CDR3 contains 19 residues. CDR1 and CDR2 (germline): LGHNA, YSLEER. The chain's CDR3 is CASRQGVGSGGLSYNEQFF. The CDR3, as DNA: TGCGCCAGCAGACAAGGCGTGGGTAGCGGGGGACTCTCCTACAATGAGCAGTTCTTC.

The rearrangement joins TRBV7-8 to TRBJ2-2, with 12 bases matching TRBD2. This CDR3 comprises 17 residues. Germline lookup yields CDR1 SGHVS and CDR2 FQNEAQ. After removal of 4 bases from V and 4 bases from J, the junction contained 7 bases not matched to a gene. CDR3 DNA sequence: TGTGCCAGCAGCTCTCCTGGACTAGCGGGGTTCACCGGGGAGCTGTTTTTT. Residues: CASSSPGLAGFTGELFF.

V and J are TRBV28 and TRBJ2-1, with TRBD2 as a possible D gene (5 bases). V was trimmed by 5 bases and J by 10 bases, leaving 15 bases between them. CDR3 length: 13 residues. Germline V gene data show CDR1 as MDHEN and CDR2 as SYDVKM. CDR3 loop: CASSIRGFREQFF. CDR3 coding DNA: TGTGCCAGCAGTATCCGCGGGTTTCGGGAGCAGTTCTTC.

CDR3 in amino acids: CSASGPTATNEKLFF. The CDR3 DNA follows: TGCAGCGCAAGCGGGCCGACTGCAACTAATGAAAAACTGTTTTTT. The chain couples TRBV29-1 to TRBJ1-4; D remains unclear. The germline V and J ends were trimmed by 7 bases and 0 bases, with 15 bases remaining between them. The germline gives CDR1 SQVTM, CDR2 ANQGSEA. This CDR3 comprises 15 residues.

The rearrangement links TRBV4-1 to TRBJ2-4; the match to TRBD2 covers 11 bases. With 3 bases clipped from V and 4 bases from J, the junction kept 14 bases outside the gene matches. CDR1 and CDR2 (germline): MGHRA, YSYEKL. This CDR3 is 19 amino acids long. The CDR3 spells CASSQRPLAGGRGKNIQYF. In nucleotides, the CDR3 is TGCGCCAGCAGCCAGAGGCCCTTAGCGGGGGGGCGAGGGAAAAACATTCAGTACTTC.

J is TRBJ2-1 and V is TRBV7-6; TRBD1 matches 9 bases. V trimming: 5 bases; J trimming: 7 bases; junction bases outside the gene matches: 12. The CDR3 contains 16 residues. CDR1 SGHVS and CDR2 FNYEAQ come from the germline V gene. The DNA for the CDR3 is TGTGCCAGCAGCCCCCTCTACAGGGGGCAAAGTAATGAGCAGTTCTTC. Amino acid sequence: CASSPLYRGQSNEQFF.

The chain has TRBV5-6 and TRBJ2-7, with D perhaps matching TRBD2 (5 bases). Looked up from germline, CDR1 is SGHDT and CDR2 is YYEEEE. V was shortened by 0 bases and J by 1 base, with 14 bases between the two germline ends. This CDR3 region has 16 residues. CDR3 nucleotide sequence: TGTGCCAGCAGCTTGGCCGGGGTCGGGGTTTCCTACGAGCAGTACTTC. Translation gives CASSLAGVGVSYEQYF.

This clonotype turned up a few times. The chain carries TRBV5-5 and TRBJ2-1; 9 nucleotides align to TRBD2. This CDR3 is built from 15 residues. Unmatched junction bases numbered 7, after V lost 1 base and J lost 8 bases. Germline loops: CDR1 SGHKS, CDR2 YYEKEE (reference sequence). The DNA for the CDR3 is TGTGCCAGCAGCTTGCTAGCGGGATGGGGGGATGAGCAGTTCTTC. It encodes CASSLLAGWGDEQFF.

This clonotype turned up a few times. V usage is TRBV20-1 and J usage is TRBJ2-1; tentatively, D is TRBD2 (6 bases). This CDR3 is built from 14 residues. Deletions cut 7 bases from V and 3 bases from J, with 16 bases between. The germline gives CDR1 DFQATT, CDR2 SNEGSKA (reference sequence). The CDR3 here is CSVQAEGYYNEQFF. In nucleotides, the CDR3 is TGCAGTGTTCAAGCGGAGGGGTACTACAATGAGCAGTTCTTC.

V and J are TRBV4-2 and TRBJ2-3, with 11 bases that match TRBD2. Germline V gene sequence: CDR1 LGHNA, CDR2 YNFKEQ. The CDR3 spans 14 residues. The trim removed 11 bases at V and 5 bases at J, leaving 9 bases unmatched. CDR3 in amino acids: CAVSLAGEIDTQYF. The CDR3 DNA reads TGTGCCGTGTCACTAGCGGGGGAGATAGATACGCAGTATTTT.

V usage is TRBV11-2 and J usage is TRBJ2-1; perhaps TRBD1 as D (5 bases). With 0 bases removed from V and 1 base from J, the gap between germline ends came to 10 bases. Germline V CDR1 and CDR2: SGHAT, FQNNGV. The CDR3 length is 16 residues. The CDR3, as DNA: TGTGCCAGCAGCTTAGAAGGGGTGGCATCCTACAATGAGCAGTTCTTC. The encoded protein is CASSLEGVASYNEQFF.

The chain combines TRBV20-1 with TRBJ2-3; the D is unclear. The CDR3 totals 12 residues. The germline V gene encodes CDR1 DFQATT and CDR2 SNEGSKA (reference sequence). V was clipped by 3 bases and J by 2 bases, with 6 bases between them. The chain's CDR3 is CSASFFTDTQYF. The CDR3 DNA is TGCAGTGCTAGCTTTTTCACAGATACGCAGTATTTT.

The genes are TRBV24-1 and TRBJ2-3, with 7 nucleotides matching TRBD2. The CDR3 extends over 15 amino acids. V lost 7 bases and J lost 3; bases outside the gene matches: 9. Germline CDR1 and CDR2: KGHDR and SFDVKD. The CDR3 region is CATSHTSDGTDTQYF. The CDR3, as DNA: TGTGCCACCAGCCATACTAGCGACGGTACAGATACGCAGTATTTT.

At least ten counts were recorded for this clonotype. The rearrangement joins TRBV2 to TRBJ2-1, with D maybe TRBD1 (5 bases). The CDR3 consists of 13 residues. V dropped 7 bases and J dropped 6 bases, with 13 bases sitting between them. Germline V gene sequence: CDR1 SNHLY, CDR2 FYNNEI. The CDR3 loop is CASNPGATNEQFF. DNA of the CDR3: TGTGCCAGCAACCCTGGGGCCACCAATGAGCAGTTCTTC.

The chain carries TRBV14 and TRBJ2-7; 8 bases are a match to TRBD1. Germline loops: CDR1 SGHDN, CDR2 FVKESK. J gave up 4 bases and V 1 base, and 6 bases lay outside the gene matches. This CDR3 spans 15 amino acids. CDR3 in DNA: TGTGCCAGCAGCCAAGGACAGGGGCGCAGGTACGAGCAGTACTTC. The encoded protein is CASSQGQGRRYEQYF. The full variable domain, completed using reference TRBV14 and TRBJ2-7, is EAGVTQFPSHSVIEKGQTVTLRCDPISGHDNLYWYRRVMGKEIKFLLHFVKESKQDESGMPNNRFLAERTGGTYSTLKVQPAELEDSGVYFCASSQGQGRRYEQYFGPGTRLTVT.

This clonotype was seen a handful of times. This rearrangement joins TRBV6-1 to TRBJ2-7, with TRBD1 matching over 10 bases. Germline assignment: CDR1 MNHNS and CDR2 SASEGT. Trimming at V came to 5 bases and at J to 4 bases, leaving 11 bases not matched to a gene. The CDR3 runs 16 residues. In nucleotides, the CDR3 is TGTGCCAGCAGTCCCTCCGGGACAGGGGTTCCATACGAGCAGTACTTC. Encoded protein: CASSPSGTGVPYEQYF.

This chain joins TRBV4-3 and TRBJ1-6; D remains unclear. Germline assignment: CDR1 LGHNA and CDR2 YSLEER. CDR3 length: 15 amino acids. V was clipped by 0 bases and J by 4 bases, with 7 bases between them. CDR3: CASSQEGGYNSPLHF. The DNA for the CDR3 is TGCGCCAGCAGCCAAGAAGGCGGTTATAATTCACCCCTCCACTTT.

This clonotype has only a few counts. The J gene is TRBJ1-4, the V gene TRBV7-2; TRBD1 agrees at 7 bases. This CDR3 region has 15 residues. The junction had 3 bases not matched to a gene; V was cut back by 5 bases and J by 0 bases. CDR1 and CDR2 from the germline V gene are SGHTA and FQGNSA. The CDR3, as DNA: TGTGCCAGCAGCCCCGACAGGGCAACTAATGAAAAACTGTTTTTT. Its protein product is CASSPDRATNEKLFF. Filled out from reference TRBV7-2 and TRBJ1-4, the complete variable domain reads GAGVSQSPSNKVTEKGKDVELRCDPISGHTALYWYRQSLGQGLEFLIYFQGNSAPDKSGLPSDRFSAERTGGSVSTLTIQRTQQEDSAVYLCASSPDRATNEKLFFGSGTQLSVL.

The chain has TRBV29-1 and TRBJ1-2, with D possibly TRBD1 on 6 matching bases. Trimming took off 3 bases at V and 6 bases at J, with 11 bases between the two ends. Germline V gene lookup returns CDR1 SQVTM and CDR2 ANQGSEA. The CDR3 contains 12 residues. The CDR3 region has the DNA TGCAGCGTTGATCCGGCAGGGGATGGCTACACCTTC. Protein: CSVDPAGDGYTF.

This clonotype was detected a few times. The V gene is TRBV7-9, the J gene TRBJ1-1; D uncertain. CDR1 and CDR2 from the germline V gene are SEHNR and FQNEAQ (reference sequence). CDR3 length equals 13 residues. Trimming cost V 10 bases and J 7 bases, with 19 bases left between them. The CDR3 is CATESMASGEAFF. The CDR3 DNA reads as TGTGCCACCGAGTCTATGGCTTCGGGTGAAGCTTTCTTT.

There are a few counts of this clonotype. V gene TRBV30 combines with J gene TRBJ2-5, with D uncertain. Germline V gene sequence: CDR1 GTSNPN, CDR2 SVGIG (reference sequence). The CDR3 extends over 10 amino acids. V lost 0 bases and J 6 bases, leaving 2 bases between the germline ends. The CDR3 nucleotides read TGTGCCTGGAGTGTTAAGACCCAGTACTTC. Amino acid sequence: CAWSVKTQYF.

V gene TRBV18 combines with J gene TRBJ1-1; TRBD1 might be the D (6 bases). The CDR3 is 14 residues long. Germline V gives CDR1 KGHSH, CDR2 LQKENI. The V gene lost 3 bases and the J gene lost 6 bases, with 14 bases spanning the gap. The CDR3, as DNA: TGTGCCAGCTCACCCTCAGGGGCGGTCGCTGAAGCTTTCTTT. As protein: CASSPSGAVAEAFF.

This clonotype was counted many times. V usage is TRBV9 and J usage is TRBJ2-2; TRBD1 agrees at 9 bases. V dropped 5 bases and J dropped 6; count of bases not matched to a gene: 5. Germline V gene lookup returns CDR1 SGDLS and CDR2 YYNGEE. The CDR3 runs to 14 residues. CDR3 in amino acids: CASSTGGSAGELFF. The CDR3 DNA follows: TGTGCCAGCAGTACAGGGGGCAGTGCCGGGGAGCTGTTTTTT.

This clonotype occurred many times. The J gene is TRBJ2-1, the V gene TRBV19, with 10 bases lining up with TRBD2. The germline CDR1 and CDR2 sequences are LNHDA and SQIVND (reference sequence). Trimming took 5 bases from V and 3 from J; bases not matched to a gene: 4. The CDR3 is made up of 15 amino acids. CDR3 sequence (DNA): TGTGCCAGTAGTGCGCTAGCGGGGGACTACAATGAGCAGTTCTTC. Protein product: CASSALAGDYNEQFF.

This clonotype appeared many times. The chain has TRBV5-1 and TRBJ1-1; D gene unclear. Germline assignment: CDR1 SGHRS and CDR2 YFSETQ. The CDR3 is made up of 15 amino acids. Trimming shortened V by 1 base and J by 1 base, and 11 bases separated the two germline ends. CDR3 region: CASSLHLGQNTEAFF. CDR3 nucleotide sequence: TGCGCCAGCAGCTTGCATTTGGGTCAGAACACTGAAGCTTTCTTT.

CDR3 residues: CASSQAIEQYF. Here the CDR3 DNA reads TGTGCCAGCAGCCAAGCTATCGAGCAGTACTTC. J is TRBJ2-7 and V is TRBV7-2; D is undetermined. CDR1 is SGHTA and CDR2 is FQGNSA in the germline V gene. V gave up 5 bases and J gave up 6 bases, with 8 bases separating them. This CDR3 comprises 11 residues.

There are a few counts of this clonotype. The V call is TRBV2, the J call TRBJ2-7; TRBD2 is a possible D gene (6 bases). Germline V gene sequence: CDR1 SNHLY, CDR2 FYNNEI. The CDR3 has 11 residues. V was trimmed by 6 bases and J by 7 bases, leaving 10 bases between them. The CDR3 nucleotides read TGTGCCAGCAGGGGACTTGTTGAGCAGTACTTC. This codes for CASRGLVEQYF.

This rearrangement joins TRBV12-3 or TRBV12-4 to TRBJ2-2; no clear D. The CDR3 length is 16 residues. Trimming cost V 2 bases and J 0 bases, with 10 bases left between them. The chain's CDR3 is CASSLSSGTNTGELFF. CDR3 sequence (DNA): TGTGCCAGCAGTTTATCCAGTGGCACGAACACCGGGGAGCTGTTTTTT.